A single sample is the source of the 13 T cell receptor beta chains below, sequenced in a study of T cell responses to AZD1222 COVID-19 vaccine. The protocol was immunoSEQ multiplex PCR, while the TCRdb copy is restricted to in-frame clones and leaves out a portion. The sample yields approximately 92,000 clones, 70% to 90% seen once. The specimen was peripheral blood, collected on day 0 of AZD1222 vaccination. The receptor set was obtained from an adult in good health.

This chain links TRBV18 with TRBJ2-3; either TRBD1 or TRBD2 may fit D (5 bases each). The CDR3 contains 16 residues. Germline V gives CDR1 KGHSH, CDR2 LQKENI. The V end was cut by 3 bases, the J end by 3 bases, with 16 bases between. The CDR3 bases are TGTGCCAGCTCACCTATAAGGGGAGATGGGACAGATACGCAGTATTTT. It specifies CASSPIRGDGTDTQYF.

This sequence joins TRBV7-2 and TRBJ2-7; D is undetermined. The V end lost 4 bases, the J end lost 6 bases, and 13 bases lay between the germline ends. The germline V gene has CDR1 SGHTA and CDR2 FQGNSA. The CDR3 is 13 residues long. CDR3 sequence: CASSSDLRLEQYF. CDR3 nucleotide sequence: TGTGCCAGCAGCTCCGATCTACGTCTCGAGCAGTACTTC.

The V call is TRBV11-2, the J call TRBJ2-7; 9 nucleotides line up with TRBD1. Germline values: CDR1 SGHAT, CDR2 FQNNGV. Trimming removed 4 bases from V and 2 bases from J; junction bases left unmatched: 18. The CDR3 consists of 19 residues. CDR3 region: CASSSRTGGGKRFAYEQYF. The DNA of the CDR3 is TGTGCCAGCAGCTCCCGAACAGGGGGCGGGAAGCGGTTCGCCTACGAGCAGTACTTC.

V gene TRBV6-2 or TRBV6-3 combines with J gene TRBJ1-5; 10 positions agree with TRBD1. V lost 4 bases, J lost 9 bases, and 12 bases stayed unmatched. Germline V gene sequence: CDR1 MNHEY, CDR2 SVGEGT. This CDR3 contains 16 residues. The CDR3 DNA is TGTGCCAGCAGTTCCCTGGGACAGGGGCCGGCGGGGCCCCAGCATTTT. Translation: CASSSLGQGPAGPQHF.

The CDR3 DNA reads as TGTGCCATCAGTGCGTCACAGGGGGCGAGCTATGGCTACACCTTC. Its protein is CAISASQGASYGYTF. This chain uses TRBV10-3 with TRBJ1-2; 9 nucleotides line up with TRBD1. Trimming cost V 4 bases and J 4 bases; bases outside gene matches: 7. The CDR3 runs 15 residues. The V gene's germline CDR1 is ENHRY and CDR2 SYGVKD.

V is TRBV18 and J is TRBJ2-7; TRBD2 aligns across 12 bases. Germline V gives CDR1 KGHSH, CDR2 LQKENI. The CDR3 is 18 residues long. V was clipped by 2 bases and J by 0 bases; unmatched bases: 8. The CDR3 here is CASSPFWLAGGISYEQYF. Here the CDR3 DNA reads TGTGCCAGCTCACCATTCTGGCTAGCGGGGGGGATCTCCTACGAGCAGTACTTC.

The chain links TRBV7-2 to TRBJ1-5, with D possibly matching TRBD1 (5 bases). V was pared by 4 bases and J by 5 bases, with 12 bases between. The germline CDR1 and CDR2 sequences are SGHTA and FQGNSA. CDR3 length: 14 amino acids. In DNA form, the CDR3 reads TGTGCCAGCAGCTCGGGTGGGGGAGATCAGCCCCAGCATTTT. Translated: CASSSGGGDQPQHF.

The genes are TRBV21-1 and TRBJ2-7; TRBD2 was called by the table and not checked on the DNA. TRBV21-1 is a pseudogene locus. The CDR3 extends over 16 amino acids. CDR3 sequence reads: CASSDRTSGPSYEQYV. In DNA, the CDR3 is TGTGCCAGCAGCGACCGGACTAGCGGGCCTTCCTACGAGCAGTACGTC.

The chain joins TRBV24-1 to TRBJ2-2; 12 nucleotides agree with TRBD2. Trimming removed 3 bases from V and 4 bases from J; junction bases left unmatched: 26. Germline assignment: CDR1 KGHDR and CDR2 SFDVKD. The CDR3 has 24 amino acids. The CDR3 DNA follows: TGTGCCACCAGTGATCTCCCAGGACAGGGAGGTGGGCTAGCGGGAGGGCCCGGCACCGGGGAGCTGTTTTTT. It codes for CATSDLPGQGGGLAGGPGTGELFF.

The chain carries TRBV7-3 and TRBJ2-3; no clear D. The CDR3 covers 16 residues. Trimming cost V 2 bases and J 0 bases, with 12 bases left between them. Germline V gene lookup returns CDR1 SGHTA and CDR2 FQGTGA. The CDR3 loop reads CASSLLPATSTDTQYF. The DNA of the CDR3 is TGTGCCAGCAGCTTACTCCCGGCGACTAGCACAGATACGCAGTATTTT.

This rearrangement joins TRBV7-2 to TRBJ2-1; 8 bases agree with TRBD2. The trim removed 5 bases at V and 6 bases at J, leaving 12 bases unmatched. The CDR3 is made up of 16 amino acids. Looked up from germline, CDR1 is SGHTA and CDR2 is FQGNSA. The CDR3 DNA is TGTGCCAGCAGCCTTTTGGTGGGGACTAGGGTCAATGAGCAGTTCTTC. Its translation: CASSLLVGTRVNEQFF. The whole variable domain, remainder taken from reference TRBV7-2 and TRBJ2-1, is GAGVSQSPSNKVTEKGKDVELRCDPISGHTALYWYRQSLGQGLEFLIYFQGNSAPDKSGLPSDRFSAERTGGSVSTLTIQRTQQEDSAVYLCASSLLVGTRVNEQFFGPGTRLTVL.

This clone appeared once. The chain couples TRBV25-1 to TRBJ1-1; 10 bases fit TRBD1. The length of the CDR3 is 16 residues. J was trimmed by 1 base and V by 6 bases; bases with no gene match: 8. Germline V gives CDR1 MGHDK, CDR2 SYGVNS. This CDR3 reads CASRGDRGRGNTEAFF. In DNA, the CDR3 is TGTGCCAGCAGGGGTGACAGGGGGCGAGGGAACACTGAAGCTTTCTTT.

V and J are TRBV30 and TRBJ1-3, with a weak D call TRBD1 (5 bases). Germline CDR1 GTSNPN, CDR2 SVGIG (reference sequence). The CDR3 runs 13 residues. V dropped 2 bases and J dropped 8 bases, with 13 bases sitting between them. CDR3 sequence (DNA): TGTGCCTGGAGTTGGGGCCCGGAGGACACCATATATTTT. Its protein product is CAWSWGPEDTIYF.